These T cell receptor beta chains were read from a single sample in a study of T cells after yellow fever vaccination. TCRdb itself ran the 5' RACE reads through MiXCR, one entry per CDR3 protein. The sample comprises 450,000 to 600,000 distinct CDR3 sequences, roughly 17% of which are singletons, and 17% rests with the top ten. The sequences come from PBMCs, collected less than 6 days after the first yellow fever vaccination. Every receptor here comes from a man between 18 and 35 years old who received the YFV17D yellow fever vaccine. Both conserved end residues are part of each CDR3.

v_call	j_call	cdr3_aa
TRBV7-6	TRBJ2-5	CASSLASGETQYF
TRBV7-2	TRBJ1-1	CASSLARVSLNTEAFF
TRBV7-3	TRBJ2-1	CASSSQHGNEQFF
TRBV7-6	TRBJ2-3	CASSLGQPGRADTQYF
TRBV23-1	TRBJ1-6	CASSQLRTGGSPLHF
TRBV5-1	TRBJ1-1	CASRLPGLQNTEAFF
TRBV5-1	TRBJ2-5	CASSWTGGREETQYF
TRBV20-1	TRBJ2-3	CSARAPGVGDTDTQYF
TRBV5-1	TRBJ2-3	CASSLAAQADTQYF
TRBV4-3	TRBJ1-5	CASSQEEETGNQPQHF
TRBV4-3	TRBJ2-2	CASSRRGYTGELFF
TRBV12-3/TRBV12-4	TRBJ1-6	CASSETGGSSPLHF
TRBV12-3/TRBV12-4	TRBJ1-4	CASSLRRDNEKLFF
TRBV27	TRBJ1-5	CASRGTGRVQPQHF
TRBV9	TRBJ1-2	CASSTTGASFYGYTF
TRBV5-5	TRBJ1-3	CASSSYRGNTIYF
TRBV11-2	TRBJ2-1	CASRTPRGANEQFF
TRBV5-1	TRBJ1-5	CASSLGSGSNQPQHF
TRBV4-3	TRBJ1-1	CASSQGSGVGTEAFF
TRBV10-3	TRBJ2-7	CAIRGGTAYEQYF
TRBV12-3/TRBV12-4	TRBJ2-3	CASRRRGNTDTQYF
TRBV5-1	TRBJ2-5	CASSLLGMAEGETQYF
TRBV30	TRBJ2-3	CAWTVKGGTDTQYF
TRBV4-2	TRBJ2-2	CASRFSAGELFF
TRBV12-3/TRBV12-4	TRBJ2-2	CASSPEGRGNTGELFF
TRBV11-2	TRBJ2-3	CASSGGAGRPGGTDTQYF
TRBV7-9	TRBJ2-7	CASSKGTVAGYEQYF
TRBV5-8	TRBJ1-2	CASSPAPTRGYTF
TRBV5-1	TRBJ1-1	CASSAGPSNTEAFF
TRBV12-3/TRBV12-4	TRBJ1-5	CASTPDRNSNQPQHF
TRBV2	TRBJ2-7	CACRELAYEQYF
TRBV28	-	CASRRSTKNIQFF